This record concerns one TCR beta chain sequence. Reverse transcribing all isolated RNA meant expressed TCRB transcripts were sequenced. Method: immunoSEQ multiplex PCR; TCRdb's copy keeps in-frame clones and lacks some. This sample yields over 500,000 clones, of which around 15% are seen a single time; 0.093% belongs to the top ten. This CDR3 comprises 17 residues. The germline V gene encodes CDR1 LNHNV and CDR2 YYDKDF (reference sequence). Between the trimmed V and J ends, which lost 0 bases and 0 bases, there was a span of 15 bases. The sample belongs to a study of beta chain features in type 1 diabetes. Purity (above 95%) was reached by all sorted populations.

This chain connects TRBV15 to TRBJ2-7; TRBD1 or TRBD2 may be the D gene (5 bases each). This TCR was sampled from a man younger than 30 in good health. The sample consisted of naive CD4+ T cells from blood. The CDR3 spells CATSRDDWGPLSYEQYF. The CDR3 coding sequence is TGTGCCACCAGCAGAGATGATTGGGGACCCCTCTCCTACGAGCAGTACTTC.